This passage covers 12 T cell receptor beta chains from one sample sequenced in a study of OX40 agonist ivuxolimab in advanced cancers. Data came from immunoSEQ multiplex PCR; TCRdb stores just in-frame clones and leaves some out. Altogether about 59,000 clones are present, over 75% being singletons, with the ten largest covering more than 4.5%. The sample here was CD4+ or CD8+ T cells sorted from blood, taken in a trial of the OX40 agonist ivuxolimab. The receptors derive from an adult with an advanced solid tumor such as melanoma, head and neck, liver or kidney cancer.

This clone was found a few times. The chain uses TRBV15 and TRBJ2-5; no clear D gene. This CDR3 is 13 amino acids long. Germline values: CDR1 LNHNV, CDR2 YYDKDF (reference sequence). V lost 0 bases, J lost 5 bases, and 7 bases lay in between. This chain's CDR3 is CATSRDSLETQYF. The CDR3 DNA reads as TGTGCCACCAGCAGAGATAGTCTGGAGACCCAGTACTTC.

The chain uses TRBV9 and TRBJ2-1; D not certain. This CDR3 is built from 15 residues. Germline loops: CDR1 SGDLS, CDR2 YYNGEE. V lost 3 bases, J lost 0 bases, and 10 bases lay in between. CDR3 protein: CASSAGIGSYNEQFF. Written as DNA, the CDR3 is TGTGCCAGCAGCGCTGGGATCGGCTCCTACAATGAGCAGTTCTTC.

The chain links TRBV5-1 to TRBJ2-5; the D gene is possibly TRBD1 (5 bases). The CDR3 sequence is 15 residues long. Germline values: CDR1 SGHRS, CDR2 YFSETQ. V was pared by 4 bases and J by 5 bases, with 18 bases between. The CDR3: CASSKGDTNGETQYF. The CDR3 DNA reads TGCGCCAGCAGCAAAGGGGATACCAACGGGGAGACCCAGTACTTC.

The chain employs TRBV9 and TRBJ2-7; TRBD1 aligns across 11 bases. With V trimmed by 2 bases and J by 0 bases, 7 bases remained unmatched. Germline assignment: CDR1 SGDLS and CDR2 YYNGEE. The CDR3 totals 17 residues. DNA for the CDR3: TGTGCCAGCAGCGTGGGACCCGGGACAGGGGGCTCCTACGAGCAGTACTTC. Residues: CASSVGPGTGGSYEQYF.

V gene TRBV18 combines with J gene TRBJ1-1; tentatively, D is TRBD1 (5 bases). V shed 6 bases and J shed 0 bases, with 26 bases lying between them. Looked up from germline, CDR1 is KGHSH and CDR2 is LQKENI. The CDR3 is 19 amino acids. The CDR3 is CASSPDAMDTGSLNTEAFF. CDR3 DNA sequence: TGTGCCAGCTCCCCCGATGCCATGGACACTGGGTCCTTGAACACTGAAGCTTTCTTT.

This clone was seen a single time. This chain connects TRBV7-6 to TRBJ2-1, with D perhaps TRBD1 (6 bases). The CDR3 runs to 17 residues. Germline V gives CDR1 SGHVS, CDR2 FNYEAQ. The V and J ends lost 4 bases and 3 bases respectively, with 19 bases between them. CDR3 residues: CASSSRTGYLDYNEQFF. For the CDR3, the DNA is TGTGCCAGCAGCTCACGAACAGGGTATTTAGACTACAATGAGCAGTTCTTC. Supplemented by reference TRBV7-6 and TRBJ2-1, the full variable domain reads GAGVSQSPRYKVTKRGQDVALRCDPISGHVSLYWYRQALGQGPEFLTYFNYEAQQDKSGLPNDRFSAERPEGSISTLTIQRTEQRDSAMYRCASSSRTGYLDYNEQFFGPGTRLTVL.

The chain links TRBV5-5 to TRBJ1-1; D not resolved. V dropped 2 bases and J dropped 2 bases, with 7 bases sitting between them. CDR1 SGHKS and CDR2 YYEKEE come from the germline V gene (reference sequence). The CDR3 is 13 amino acids. The CDR3 loop reads CASSFTRNTEAFF. The CDR3 nucleotides are TGTGCCAGCAGCTTCACAAGAAACACTGAAGCTTTCTTT. The whole variable domain, filled in from reference TRBV5-5 and TRBJ1-1, reads DAGVTQSPTHLIKTRGQQVTLRCSPISGHKSVSWYQQVLGQGPQFIFQYYEKEERGRGNFPDRFSARQFPNYSSELNVNALLLGDSALYLCASSFTRNTEAFFGQGTRLTVV.

This chain joins TRBV6-1 and TRBJ2-7; 7 nucleotides agree with TRBD2. V lost 2 bases, J lost 5 bases, and 3 bases stayed unmatched. This CDR3 is built from 13 residues. Germline CDR1 is MNHNS and CDR2 is SASEGT. In nucleotides, the CDR3 is TGTGCCAGCAGTGAAATGGGAGGGGACGAGCAGTACTTC. Amino acids: CASSEMGGDEQYF.

The J gene is TRBJ2-1, the V gene TRBV7-9; possible D gene TRBD1, 7 bases. Trimming took off 4 bases at V and 5 bases at J, with 15 bases between the two ends. The germline gives CDR1 SEHNR, CDR2 FQNEAQ (reference sequence). CDR3 size: 15 residues. CDR3 in amino acids: CASSSQGGSDNEQFF. The CDR3 nucleotides read TGTGCCAGCAGCTCCCAGGGGGGTAGCGACAATGAGCAGTTCTTC.

This clone has a handful of counts. The CDR3 loop reads CASSLGSGPRNSPLHF. In DNA, the CDR3 is TGTGCCAGTAGTTTAGGATCGGGACCAAGGAATTCACCCCTCCACTTT. The chain uses TRBV19 and TRBJ1-6; D perhaps matches TRBD1 (5 bases). The germline V gene has CDR1 LNHDA and CDR2 SQIVND (reference sequence). With 5 bases removed from V and 7 bases from J, the gap between germline ends came to 18 bases. The CDR3 sequence is 16 residues long. Drawing the rest from reference TRBV19 and TRBJ1-6, the complete variable domain is DGGITQSPKYLFRKEGQNVTLSCEQNLNHDAMYWYRQDPGQGLRLIYYSQIVNDFQKGDIAEGYSVSREKKESFPLTVTSAQKNPTAFYLCASSLGSGPRNSPLHFGNGTRLTVT.

This clone was seen a few times. The chain has TRBV7-8 and TRBJ1-1, with unresolved D. Per the germline V gene, CDR1 is SGHVS and CDR2 is FQNEAQ. Trimming pared 1 base from V and 1 base from J, leaving 10 bases between. This CDR3 is built from 15 residues. This CDR3 reads CASSLVGLQNTEAFF. DNA of the CDR3: TGTGCCAGCAGCTTAGTTGGGTTACAGAACACTGAAGCTTTCTTT.

This chain joins TRBV4-1 and TRBJ1-5; D gene uncertain. Germline V CDR1 and CDR2: MGHRA, YSYEKL. This CDR3 is built from 15 residues. Trimming pared 1 base from V and 5 bases from J, leaving 12 bases between. CDR3 DNA sequence: TGCGCCAGCAGCCAAGGGTTCTTGGGCTATCAGCCCCAGCATTTT. Amino acid sequence: CASSQGFLGYQPQHF.